These 30 T cell receptor beta chains share one sample of origin, sequenced in a study of memory CD4+ T cells and cytomegalovirus serostatus. Sequencing was performed with immunoSEQ multiplex PCR; in TCRdb, only in-frame clones are kept and a portion is missing. The sample consists of approximately 44,000 clones, approximately 80% of them appearing once. The sort gate was single viable CD3+CD4+CD8-CD45RO+ cells for memory CD4+ T cells. The sample taken for sequencing was memory CD4+ T cells from blood. Every receptor here comes from an adult in good health and CMV-seronegative.

The chain links TRBV7-2 to TRBJ2-1; the match to TRBD1 covers 7 bases. This CDR3 contains 14 residues. After removal of 0 bases from V and 9 bases from J, the junction contained 5 bases not matched to a gene. Germline V gene data show CDR1 as SGHTA and CDR2 as FQGNSA. The CDR3 is CASSLAKGGVEQFF. The CDR3 bases are TGTGCCAGCAGCTTAGCGAAAGGGGGCGTTGAGCAGTTCTTC.

V gene TRBV6-6 combines with J gene TRBJ2-5; 7 nucleotides line up with TRBD1. This CDR3 region has 13 residues. V was clipped by 6 bases and J by 5 bases; unmatched bases: 6. The germline V gene encodes CDR1 MNHNY and CDR2 SVGAGI (reference sequence). The CDR3 DNA sequence: TGTGCCAGCAGACAGACAGGGTGGGAGACCCAGTACTTC. Translating it yields CASRQTGWETQYF.

V and J are TRBV5-6 and TRBJ2-3, with D perhaps TRBD2 (6 bases). This CDR3 contains 15 residues. The V and J ends lost 1 base and 0 bases respectively, with 9 bases between them. CDR1 and CDR2 from the germline V gene are SGHDT and YYEEEE. In nucleotides, the CDR3 is TGTGCCAGCAGCTTGCGCGGGACTAGCACAGATACGCAGTATTTT. It yields the protein CASSLRGTSTDTQYF.

CDR3 bases: TGTGCCAGCACCCTCTCACCGAACACTGAAGCTTTCTTT. It is translated as CASTLSPNTEAFF. This sequence joins TRBV11-2 and TRBJ1-1; D is uncertain. The CDR3 length is 13 residues. Per germline, CDR1 SGHAT and CDR2 FQNNGV. With 7 bases removed from V and 1 base from J, the gap between germline ends came to 10 bases.

V is TRBV4-1 and J is TRBJ2-3; TRBD2 aligns across 10 bases. V was clipped by 4 bases and J by 8 bases; unmatched bases: 15. Looked up from germline, CDR1 is MGHRA and CDR2 is YSYEKL. The CDR3 spans 17 residues. This chain's CDR3 is CASSPQGSLAGVGTQYF. As DNA, the CDR3 is TGCGCCAGCAGCCCCCAGGGGAGCCTAGCGGGAGTGGGTACGCAGTATTTT.

The chain links TRBV6-5 to TRBJ1-2, with D perhaps TRBD1 (6 bases). Germline loops: CDR1 MNHEY, CDR2 SVGAGI. CDR3 length: 15 residues. V shed 5 bases and J shed 1 base, with 14 bases lying between them. CDR3 nucleotides: TGTGCCAGCAGTCCGCACAGGGAGTTTAACTATGGCTACACCTTC. This sequence encodes CASSPHREFNYGYTF.

A few counts support this clone. The V call is TRBV4-3, the J call TRBJ1-1; 7 nucleotides agree with TRBD1. Germline CDR1 and CDR2: LGHNA and YSLEER. V was pared by 5 bases and J by 3 bases, with 9 bases of the junction left unmatched. The CDR3 runs to 15 residues. CDR3 coding DNA: TGCGCCAGCAGCGACGGCGGCAGGGGGGACACTGAAGCTTTCTTT. Its translation is CASSDGGRGDTEAFF.

The chain has TRBV7-2 and TRBJ2-5; the D is unclear. Per the germline V gene, CDR1 is SGHTA and CDR2 is FQGNSA. The CDR3 has 14 amino acids. V was clipped by 5 bases and J by 2 bases, with 12 bases between them. The CDR3 reads CASSPGQRQETQYF. CDR3 nucleotide sequence: TGTGCCAGCAGCCCCGGGCAGAGACAAGAGACCCAGTACTTC. Supplemented by reference TRBV7-2 and TRBJ2-5, the full variable domain reads GAGVSQSPSNKVTEKGKDVELRCDPISGHTALYWYRQSLGQGLEFLIYFQGNSAPDKSGLPSDRFSAERTGGSVSTLTIQRTQQEDSAVYLCASSPGQRQETQYFGPGTRLLVL.

The chain combines TRBV28 with TRBJ2-1; D might be TRBD2 (5 bases). Trimming removed 7 bases from V and 10 bases from J, with 14 bases in between. Germline loops: CDR1 MDHEN, CDR2 SYDVKM. The CDR3 runs to 12 residues. CDR3 bases: TGTGCCAGCAAGGAGCGGAGAAGGGAGCAGTTCTTC. Translating it yields CASKERRREQFF.

The chain uses TRBV10-3 and TRBJ2-1; 11 bases map to TRBD2. The CDR3 contains 13 residues. Germline CDR1 and CDR2: ENHRY and SYGVKD. V dropped 4 bases and J dropped 9; count of bases not matched to a gene: 2. Here the CDR3 DNA reads TGTGCCATCAGTGTAGCGGGAGGGGGTGAGCAGTTCTTC. Protein sequence: CAISVAGGGEQFF.

The chain combines TRBV10-3 with TRBJ2-3; D perhaps matches TRBD1 (6 bases). In germline, CDR1 is ENHRY, CDR2 SYGVKD. The V and J ends lost 0 bases and 5 bases respectively, with 15 bases between them. The CDR3 is 16 residues long. CDR3 protein: CAISESLGGSGDTQYF. CDR3 sequence (DNA): TGTGCCATCAGTGAGTCGTTAGGGGGTTCAGGAGATACGCAGTATTTT.

V gene TRBV19 combines with J gene TRBJ1-2; D is possibly TRBD1 (6 bases). The germline V gene has CDR1 LNHDA and CDR2 SQIVND (reference sequence). CDR3 size: 15 residues. V was shortened by 5 bases and J by 4 bases, with 17 bases between the two germline ends. The CDR3 spells CASSPRTERSYGYTF. The CDR3 nucleotides are TGTGCCAGTAGTCCAAGGACAGAGAGGAGCTATGGCTACACCTTC.

This sequence joins TRBV19 and TRBJ1-2; maybe TRBD1 (5 bases). Germline lookup yields CDR1 LNHDA and CDR2 SQIVND (reference sequence). Trimming took off 3 bases at V and 2 bases at J, with 10 bases between the two ends. CDR3 size: 14 residues. The CDR3 DNA sequence: TGTGCCAGTAGTATGGGCAGGGAGAACTATGGCTACACCTTC. Protein product: CASSMGRENYGYTF.

The rearrangement uses TRBV27 and TRBJ1-4, with D uncertain. The CDR3 runs 15 residues. Germline values: CDR1 MNHEY, CDR2 SMNVEV (reference sequence). V lost 0 bases, J lost 7 bases, and 12 bases lay in between. CDR3 DNA sequence: TGTGCCAGCAGTTTATCGCGGGCAGGAGGTGAAAAACTGTTTTTT. Translation gives CASSLSRAGGEKLFF.

CDR3 DNA sequence: TGCGCCAGCAGCCAATCCCAGGGCCGGAACTATGGCTACACCTTC. It encodes CASSQSQGRNYGYTF. The chain combines TRBV4-1 with TRBJ1-2; a weak D match, TRBD1 (5 bases). Germline CDR1 and CDR2: MGHRA and YSYEKL. The CDR3 runs to 15 residues. V was cut by 2 bases and J by 2 bases, with 12 bases left in between.

The chain carries TRBV15 and TRBJ1-1; 7 nucleotides align to TRBD1. CDR3 length: 16 residues. V was clipped by 1 base and J by 4 bases; unmatched bases: 9. Germline CDR1 is LNHNV and CDR2 is YYDKDF (reference sequence). The CDR3, as DNA: TGTGCCACCAGCAGAGGCGGAGAACAGGGGAGCACTGAAGCTTTCTTT. Translating gives CATSRGGEQGSTEAFF.

The V gene is TRBV5-6, the J gene TRBJ2-7; 8 bases map to TRBD1. After removal of 3 bases from V and 1 base from J, the junction contained 3 bases not matched to a gene. This CDR3 spans 14 amino acids. In germline, CDR1 is SGHDT, CDR2 YYEEEE. The CDR3, as DNA: TGTGCCAGCAGCTGGACAGGGCCTTCCTACGAGCAGTACTTC. Translated: CASSWTGPSYEQYF.

The chain employs TRBV2 and TRBJ1-6; unclear D gene. Between the trimmed V and J ends, which lost 10 bases and 6 bases, there was a span of 10 bases. Germline-derived CDR1 and CDR2 are SNHLY and FYNNEI. The CDR3 spans 12 residues. CDR3 nucleotides: TGTGCCACCCGGCGGGGTAATTCACCCCTCCACTTT. This translates into CATRRGNSPLHF.

This clone turned up a few times. The chain links TRBV11-2 to TRBJ1-1; tentative D call: TRBD1 (6 bases). Per germline, CDR1 SGHAT and CDR2 FQNNGV. V dropped 2 bases and J dropped 1 base, with 11 bases sitting between them. The CDR3 has 15 amino acids. CDR3 protein: CASSLLARGNTEAFF. The CDR3 DNA sequence: TGTGCCAGCAGCTTATTAGCCAGGGGGAACACTGAAGCTTTCTTT.

This clone came up a few times. V usage is TRBV9 and J usage is TRBJ1-5; D unclear. Germline assignment: CDR1 SGDLS and CDR2 YYNGEE. The V end lost 5 bases, the J end lost 3 bases, and 9 bases lay between the germline ends. The CDR3 is 13 residues long. The CDR3 DNA sequence: TGTGCCAGCAGGTTAAGGTCCAATCAGCCCCAGCATTTT. Its protein is CASRLRSNQPQHF.

This sequence joins TRBV15 and TRBJ1-1; the D is unclear. The germline V gene encodes CDR1 LNHNV and CDR2 YYDKDF (reference sequence). V lost 1 base and J lost 4, with 16 bases in between. The CDR3 runs to 16 residues. This CDR3 is CATSRVQEPGLTEAFF. The CDR3 DNA reads TGTGCCACCAGCAGAGTTCAGGAGCCCGGCCTCACTGAAGCTTTCTTT.

CDR3 protein: CASSSDYEQYF. Here the CDR3 DNA reads TGTGCCAGCAGTTCTGACTACGAGCAGTACTTC. The rearrangement links TRBV28 to TRBJ2-7, with unresolved D. The CDR3 runs 11 residues. V was cut by 4 bases and J by 3 bases, with 4 bases left in between. CDR1 and CDR2 (germline): MDHEN, SYDVKM.

Sample share makes this clone medium-sized. The CDR3 nucleotides are TGTGCCAGTAGTATTACCGGACCCCAGGGCAATCAGCCCCAGCATTTT. This gives the protein CASSITGPQGNQPQHF. The chain links TRBV19 to TRBJ1-5; the D is unclear. V lost 3 bases and J lost 2, with 14 bases in between. Looked up from germline, CDR1 is LNHDA and CDR2 is SQIVND (reference sequence). This CDR3 has 16 amino acids.

The CDR3 bases are TGCGCCAGCAGCCCTCAACCGGGACAGGCTAGCACAGATACGCAGTATTTT. Translated: CASSPQPGQASTDTQYF. The chain recombines TRBV5-1 with TRBJ2-3; 8 bases align to TRBD1. Germline-derived CDR1 and CDR2 are SGHRS and YFSETQ. J gave up 0 bases and V 4 bases, and 10 bases lay outside the gene matches. The CDR3 extends over 17 amino acids.

This chain links TRBV7-2 with TRBJ2-4, with D tentatively TRBD2 (5 bases). V was pared by 0 bases and J by 5 bases, with 5 bases between. From germline, CDR1 is SGHTA and CDR2 FQGNSA. The CDR3 extends over 13 amino acids. The CDR3 loop is CASSLAGENIQYF. The CDR3 DNA reads TGTGCCAGCAGCTTAGCGGGAGAAAACATTCAGTACTTC.

V and J are TRBV7-6 and TRBJ2-5; 10 bases line up with TRBD2. Unmatched junction bases numbered 9, after V lost 5 bases and J lost 3 bases. Per the germline V gene, CDR1 is SGHVS and CDR2 is FNYEAQ. CDR3 length equals 16 residues. The CDR3 protein is CASSINSGRSEETQYF. The DNA of the CDR3 is TGTGCCAGCAGCATTAATAGCGGGAGGTCCGAAGAGACCCAGTACTTC.

The genes are TRBV5-1 and TRBJ2-5; 9 bases align to TRBD1. CDR3 size: 16 residues. J gave up 1 base and V 4 bases, and 8 bases lay outside the gene matches. Germline V CDR1 and CDR2: SGHRS, YFSETQ. The CDR3, as DNA: TGCGCCAGCAGCCTAGGGACAGGGAACCTCCAAGAGACCCAGTACTTC. It is translated as CASSLGTGNLQETQYF.

The V gene is TRBV19, the J gene TRBJ2-7, with D possibly matching TRBD1 (6 bases). V was trimmed by 7 bases and J by 2 bases, leaving 18 bases between them. CDR1 LNHDA and CDR2 SQIVND come from the germline V gene (reference sequence). The CDR3 covers 15 residues. CDR3 region: CASTEEQGLTYEQYF. The DNA for the CDR3 is TGTGCCAGTACGGAGGAACAGGGCCTCACCTACGAGCAGTACTTC.

The rearrangement joins TRBV5-1 to TRBJ2-1; TRBD2 aligns across 7 bases. This CDR3 contains 15 residues. V was clipped by 4 bases and J by 5 bases; unmatched bases: 9. Per the germline V gene, CDR1 is SGHRS and CDR2 is YFSETQ. CDR3 amino acids: CASSPLGTTDNEQFF. Here the CDR3 DNA reads TGCGCCAGCAGCCCCCTGGGGACTACGGACAATGAGCAGTTCTTC.

The rearrangement uses TRBV6-5 and TRBJ1-6; a possible D gene is TRBD1 (6 bases). CDR1 is MNHEY and CDR2 is SVGAGI in the germline V gene. V was pared by 5 bases and J by 9 bases, with 17 bases between. The CDR3 is made up of 15 amino acids. CDR3 residues: CASSRQERAPSPLHF. DNA for the CDR3: TGTGCCAGCAGTAGACAGGAGAGGGCCCCTTCACCCCTCCACTTT.